Below are 5 T cell receptor beta chains sequenced from a single sample in a study of shared clonotypes between healthy human individuals. Sequencing was performed with immunoSEQ multiplex PCR; in TCRdb, only in-frame clones are kept and a portion is missing. The sample contains around 340,000 clones, around 79% of which appear only once. The specimen was memory CD4+ T cells sorted from blood. Sample subset: CD45RA-negative fraction. Source of these receptors: a man aged 25 to 40 in good health.

With respect to this clone: A read error may account for a junction end that differs from germline. The V and J genes are TRBV7-7 and TRBJ2-7; 8 nucleotides line up with TRBD2. There are 15 residues in the CDR3. The germline gives CDR1 SSHAT, CDR2 FNYEAQ (reference sequence). The CDR3 bases are TGTGCTAGCAGCCTTCAAGCGGGAGACTCCTACGAGCAGTACTTC. As protein: CASSLQAGDSYEQYF.

This chain joins TRBV29-1 and TRBJ1-2, with TRBD1 matching 11 bases. CDR1 and CDR2 from the germline V gene are SQVTM and ANQGSEA. The CDR3 loop spans 13 amino acids. After removal of 7 bases from V and 7 bases from J, the junction contained 8 bases not matched to a gene. The CDR3 nucleotides read TGCAGCGAACAGGGACAGGGGGTGGTTGGCTACACCTTC. This translates into CSEQGQGVVGYTF.

V and J are TRBV6-1 and TRBJ1-5; tentative D call: TRBD1 (5 bases). Trimming removed 8 bases from V and 0 bases from J, with 14 bases in between. Germline CDR1 reads MNHNS; CDR2 reads SASEGT. The CDR3 extends over 15 amino acids. The CDR3 DNA follows: TGTGCCAGCGTACAAGGGGTGTATAGCAATCAGCCCCAGCATTTT. Amino acid sequence: CASVQGVYSNQPQHF.

V and J are TRBV7-4 and TRBJ2-1, with no clear D. Germline lookup yields CDR1 SGHVT and CDR2 SQSDAQ. With 2 bases removed from V and 15 bases from J, the gap between germline ends came to 11 bases. This CDR3 comprises 11 residues. CDR3 amino acids: CASSLHPGLFF. The CDR3 DNA reads as TGTGCCAGCAGCTTACACCCTGGGCTGTTCTTC.

V gene TRBV28 combines with J gene TRBJ2-1; TRBD2 aligns across 8 bases. The CDR3 loop spans 17 amino acids. Germline assignment: CDR1 MDHEN and CDR2 SYDVKM. J was trimmed by 6 bases and V by 2 bases; bases with no gene match: 12. In DNA, the CDR3 is TGTGCCAGCAGTTTAGACCCCCCCAGCGGGAGTTCCAATGAGCAGTTCTTC. Its translation is CASSLDPPSGSSNEQFF. Variable domain in full (rest from reference TRBV28 and TRBJ2-1): DVKVTQSSRYLVKRTGEKVFLECVQDMDHENMFWYRQDPGLGLRLIYFSYDVKMKEKGDIPEGYSVSREKKERFSLILESASTNQTSMYLCASSLDPPSGSSNEQFFGPGTRLTVL.